This T cell receptor beta chain came from a study of T cells in Graves' hyperthyroidism and ophthalmopathy (dated by TCRdb to between 2018 and 2020). A note on the overall study: Peripheral blood samples were taken at the time of initial diagnosis, prior to any treatment. TCR V-J signatures able to tell the groups apart were searched for in a discovery cohort of approximately 95 patients, of whom roughly 42 had Graves' ophthalmopathy and 55 to 65 had stable Graves' hyperthyroidism. Prospective prediction of ophthalmopathy was tested in an independent validation cohort consisting of 18 to 20 hyperthyroidism patients and some 16 patients who later progressed to ophthalmopathy. The 75 to 100 discovery patients were randomly split 7:3 into training and test sets. In addition, the study compared T-cell repertoires in thyroid tissue and in blood from five or six Graves' hyperthyroidism patients. Following sampling, methimazole starting at 30 mg daily was given to hyperthyroidism patients, and high-dose intravenous methylprednisolone was given to ophthalmopathy patients. TCR Vbeta CDR3 sequencing of roughly 140 peripheral blood samples (over 40 ophthalmopathy, roughly 74 hyperthyroidism and about 17 progressor patients) is reported in the paper. Points the paper makes about the study in general: In validation, progression to ophthalmopathy was predicted by the model with 65% to 71% sensitivity and 72% to 80% specificity, a median of 6.5 months before onset. Most expanded thyroid clonotypes (frequency above 0.001) were also found in blood, which suggests that blood repertoires may mirror thyroid immune responses. In cross-validation, a model built on a 13 V-J signature told ophthalmopathy apart from stable hyperthyroidism with under 90% sensitivity and 81% to 82% specificity, and in testing the same model reached 80%/75%. Sample size was not statistically predetermined, and investigators were not blinded to group allocation.

This clonotype was seen ten or more times. Which antigen it targets is not known. Base qualities are not at hand, and no much larger clone is one base apart. The TCR beta CDR3 regions were amplified from the RNA transcripts. The first round of RT-PCR for the TCR CDR3 was performed with the HTBI primer set and the Qiagen OneStep RT-PCR kit. The libraries were constructed in a second round of multiplex PCR and then size-selected and purified. Libraries were sequenced paired-end with 100 bp reads on an Illumina HiSeq2000. The authors processed their data as follows. SOAPnuke was used to process the raw data, throwing out any read that contained adapters or uncalled bases, had a mean Phred below 15, or lacked an exact constant-primer or identifier match. COPE v1.2.5 was used to merge the high-quality paired reads, and each unique nucleotide sequence was defined as a clonotype. MiTCR v1.1 was used to align the clonotypes against IMGT TRBV, TRBD and TRBJ reference segments. The analysis was restricted to V-J combinations with a frequency above 0.0001, which together covered 99% to 99.2% of the repertoires. The TCS score was defined as the ratio of F50 (clonal expansion) to E x V (chaos), calculated using BLOSUM62-based TCRdist between CDR3 peptides within each V-J. Welch's t-statistics and random forest reduced 500 to 550 V-J features to fewer than 15, which were used in a naive Bayes classifier (R e1071). The similarity between thyroid and blood repertoires was quantified using the Morisita-Horn index. Using fastp at Q25 and MiXCR, TCRdb reprocessed the public reads and kept productive beta chains. Identical CDR3 protein sequences are pooled into one entry, listed with their most common genes and DNA. What appears here as the V and J calls and clone size reflects TCRdb's work, not the paper's. This sample is represented by about 59,000 distinct CDR3 sequences; roughly 50% of them were singletons. The ten biggest clones cover approximately 3.5% of the sample.

The germline V gene (reference sequence) sets CDR1 to SGHAT and CDR2 to FQDESV. Counted from cysteine to phenylalanine, this CDR3 has 16 amino acids. Just CDR3 DNA is preserved here, 48 bases in frame from base 1. The germline V end is reduced by 2 bases and the J end by 4 bases; junction bases left unmatched: 3. Ophthalmopathy patients had moderately to severely active disease, Clinical Activity Score of at least 3, NOSPECS grade of at least 4, and duration under 3 months. The study excluded patients with uncontrolled infections, other autoimmune diseases, pregnancy or lactation. Clinical symptoms, serum thyroxine and TRAb, thyroid ultrasound, and orbital computed tomography formed the basis for the diagnoses. PBMCs were isolated from roughly 10 ml of fresh peripheral blood by Ficoll-Paque density gradient centrifugation. Total RNA was extracted with Trizol reagent, and quality was checked on an Agilent 2100 Bioanalyzer.

The chain is assembled from TRBV11-1 and TRBJ2-1, and 12 bases in between align with TRBD2. The source of this sequence is a woman in her sixties with Graves' ophthalmopathy. The sequencing input was blood. The CDR3 protein sequence reads: CASSLMTSGSYNEQFF. The sequenced DNA: TGTGCCAGCAGCTTAATGACTAGCGGGAGTTACAATGAGCAGTTCTTC.